Following are 22 T cell receptor beta chains from one sample sequenced in a study of shared clonotypes between healthy human individuals. Profiled with immunoSEQ multiplex PCR; TCRdb holds only in-frame clones, not every one. The sample holds some 490,000 clones, more than 75% seen once. Material for sequencing was PBMCs. These receptors all stem from a middle-aged woman in good health. Some clones in this sample may be carry-over from other donors' samples.

This clone appeared many times. Distinct nucleotide sequences in the sample also encode this CDR3. The chain links TRBV2 to TRBJ2-7; D gene unclear. The germline V and J ends were trimmed by 4 bases and 3 bases, with 7 bases remaining between them. The CDR3 length is 12 residues. The V gene's germline CDR1 is SNHLY and CDR2 FYNNEI. The CDR3 DNA reads as TGTGCCAGCAGTGGCGGATTCTACGAGCAGTACTTC. The encoded protein is CASSGGFYEQYF.

V gene TRBV28 combines with J gene TRBJ1-1; D unclear. This CDR3 region has 14 residues. Germline CDR1 MDHEN, CDR2 SYDVKM. V was clipped by 5 bases and J by 1 base, with 11 bases between them. In DNA form, the CDR3 reads TGTGCCAGCAGTATTACGTGGGAGAACACTGAAGCTTTCTTT. Translated, it gives CASSITWENTEAFF.

The CDR3 loop reads CASSLGDRHNYNTEAFF. The CDR3 bases are TGCGCCAGCAGCTTGGGGGACAGACACAACTACAACACTGAAGCTTTCTTT. The rearrangement joins TRBV5-1 to TRBJ1-1; 7 bases map to TRBD1. V lost 0 bases and J lost 2; bases outside the gene matches: 10. The CDR3 consists of 17 residues. Per germline, CDR1 SGHRS and CDR2 YFSETQ.

This rearrangement joins TRBV7-3 to TRBJ2-1, with TRBD2 identical over 8 bases. J was trimmed by 8 bases and V by 2 bases; bases with no gene match: 8. The CDR3 is 15 amino acids. Germline V gene data show CDR1 as SGHTA and CDR2 as FQGTGA. The CDR3 is CASSLFAGGIDEQFF. In nucleotides, the CDR3 is TGTGCCAGCAGCTTATTCGCGGGAGGTATCGATGAGCAGTTCTTC.

This clone has a single count. V gene TRBV6-5 combines with J gene TRBJ1-1, with D possibly TRBD1 on 5 matching bases. The CDR3 has 12 amino acids. V dropped 5 bases and J dropped 12 bases, with 16 bases sitting between them. CDR1 MNHEY and CDR2 SVGAGI come from the germline V gene. The CDR3 reads CASSRGGSQTFF. Written as DNA, the CDR3 is TGTGCCAGCAGTCGGGGGGGATCCCAGACTTTCTTT.

The gene calls are TRBV20-1 and TRBJ2-1; the D gene could be TRBD1 or TRBD2 (5 bases each). V was pared by 3 bases and J by 8 bases, with 8 bases between. The CDR3 totals 11 residues. Germline V gene data show CDR1 as DFQATT and CDR2 as SNEGSKA (reference sequence). The CDR3 spells CSARRGHEQFF. As DNA, the CDR3 is TGCAGTGCTAGGAGGGGCCATGAGCAGTTCTTC.

This clone was counted a few times. V is TRBV6-5 and J is TRBJ1-5; D is ambiguous. Trimming stripped 7 bases from V and 1 base from J, with 8 bases between. This CDR3 region has 13 residues. Germline V CDR1 and CDR2: MNHEY, SVGAGI. This CDR3 reads CASKRPSNQPQHF. CDR3 bases: TGTGCCAGCAAGAGACCGAGCAATCAGCCCCAGCATTTT.

The rearrangement joins TRBV7-9 to TRBJ2-1; 8 bases map to TRBD2. Germline assignment: CDR1 SEHNR and CDR2 FQNEAQ (reference sequence). The CDR3 spans 16 residues. J was trimmed by 6 bases and V by 3 bases; bases with no gene match: 10. The CDR3 sequence is CASSFVSGTRGNEQFF. In DNA, the CDR3 is TGTGCCAGCAGCTTTGTTTCAGGGACTAGAGGCAATGAGCAGTTCTTC. Drawing the rest from reference TRBV7-9 and TRBJ2-1, the complete variable domain is DTGVSQNPRHKITKRGQNVTFRCDPISEHNRLYWYRQTLGQGPEFLTYFQNEAQLEKSRLLSDRFSAERPKGSFSTLEIQRTEQGDSAMYLCASSFVSGTRGNEQFFGPGTRLTVL.

This chain uses TRBV30 with TRBJ2-7, with 9 bases lining up with TRBD2. The CDR3 sequence is 16 residues long. Germline CDR1 reads GTSNPN; CDR2 reads SVGIG (reference sequence). Trimming removed 1 base from V and 2 bases from J; junction bases left unmatched: 9. CDR3 nucleotides: TGTGCCTGGAGTGGAGGACCGGGACTAGCCACCTACGAGCAGTACTTC. Encoded protein: CAWSGGPGLATYEQYF.

The CDR3 coding sequence is TGTGCCAGCAGCTTAATGGACAGGGGTGGCTACTTC. This sequence encodes CASSLMDRGGYF. The V and J genes are TRBV7-9 and TRBJ2-5, with 9 bases fitting TRBD1. Germline lookup yields CDR1 SEHNR and CDR2 FQNEAQ (reference sequence). The CDR3 is 12 residues long. V trimming: 2 bases; J trimming: 14 bases; junction bases outside the gene matches: 6.

The CDR3 DNA reads as TGTGCCAGCAGCTCGAGGCGTTCCTCCTACGAGCAGTACTTC. Translating it yields CASSSRRSSYEQYF. V usage is TRBV6-5 and J usage is TRBJ2-7; D ambiguous. The ends were cut back, 6 bases at V and 0 bases at J, with 12 bases in the middle. Germline V gene lookup returns CDR1 MNHEY and CDR2 SVGAGI. CDR3 length: 14 amino acids.

The rearrangement joins TRBV7-8 to TRBJ1-2, with TRBD1 matching 8 bases. The trim removed 5 bases at V and 8 bases at J, leaving 10 bases unmatched. Per germline, CDR1 SGHVS and CDR2 FQNEAQ. This CDR3 is built from 14 residues. CDR3 sequence: CASSLHRGAGGYTF. CDR3 coding DNA: TGTGCCAGCAGCCTACACAGGGGGGCAGGAGGCTACACCTTC.

The chain recombines TRBV25-1 with TRBJ1-1, with D possibly being TRBD1 (5 bases). Germline assignment: CDR1 MGHDK and CDR2 SYGVNS. The CDR3 length is 14 residues. Trimming took off 7 bases at V and 1 base at J, with 13 bases between the two ends. CDR3 protein: CASTWGRSNTEAFF. The CDR3 DNA follows: TGTGCCAGCACGTGGGGACGTTCGAACACTGAAGCTTTCTTT.

This clone is a singleton in its sample. The genes are TRBV5-4 and TRBJ1-5, with D perhaps TRBD1 (6 bases). Trimming took 0 bases from V and 0 from J, leaving 10 bases between them. CDR3 length: 16 amino acids. Germline assignment: CDR1 SGHNT and CDR2 YYREEE (reference sequence). The CDR3 sequence is CASSLDGGRSNQPQHF. In DNA, the CDR3 is TGTGCCAGCAGCTTGGATGGGGGCCGTAGCAATCAGCCCCAGCATTTT. The full variable domain, in which reference TRBV5-4 and TRBJ1-5 provide the parts outside the CDR3, is ETGVTQSPTHLIKTRGQQVTLRCSSQSGHNTVSWYQQALGQGPQFIFQYYREEENGRGNFPPRFSGLQFPNYSSELNVNALELDDSALYLCASSLDGGRSNQPQHFGDGTRLSIL.

The chain combines TRBV5-1 with TRBJ1-5, with D unresolved. V lost 0 bases to trimming and J lost 6 bases, with 13 bases between them. Germline CDR1 and CDR2: SGHRS and YFSETQ. The CDR3 runs 15 residues. CDR3 DNA: TGCGCCAGCAGCTTGGAAAATGCCATGGGTCAGCCCCAGCATTTT. Its protein product is CASSLENAMGQPQHF.

This chain links TRBV29-1 with TRBJ2-3; 10 positions match TRBD2. The germline CDR1 and CDR2 sequences are SQVTM and ANQGSEA. Trimming took 3 bases from V and 5 from J; bases not matched to a gene: 2. This CDR3 has 13 amino acids. DNA of the CDR3: TGCAGCGTTGATAGCGGGAGGTTAGATACGCAGTATTTT. Translating gives CSVDSGRLDTQYF.

The V gene is TRBV27, the J gene TRBJ2-7; 12 positions match TRBD2. J was trimmed by 4 bases and V by 6 bases; bases with no gene match: 10. This CDR3 has 16 amino acids. Germline loops: CDR1 MNHEY, CDR2 SMNVEV (reference sequence). The CDR3 is CASSPGRTSGTYEQYF. The CDR3 DNA reads TGTGCCAGCAGCCCCGGGCGGACTAGCGGGACGTACGAGCAGTACTTC.

A few counts support this clone. This rearrangement joins TRBV11-2 to TRBJ2-7, with D perhaps given as TRBD1 or TRBD2 (6 bases each). V was shortened by 5 bases and J by 5 bases, with 22 bases between the two germline ends. The germline gives CDR1 SGHAT, CDR2 FQNNGV. The CDR3 has 16 amino acids. CDR3 nucleotide sequence: TGTGCCAGCAGCCCCAGACTAGGGGGGTGGGGAAACGAGCAGTACTTC. Protein sequence: CASSPRLGGWGNEQYF.

The chain links TRBV28 to TRBJ2-5, with D perhaps matching TRBD1 (6 bases). The CDR3 extends over 14 amino acids. Deletions cut 3 bases from V and 6 bases from J, with 14 bases between. Germline V gives CDR1 MDHEN, CDR2 SYDVKM. CDR3 sequence reads: CASSLSLGAQTQYF. CDR3 sequence (DNA): TGTGCCAGCAGTTTGTCTCTGGGGGCTCAGACCCAGTACTTC.

This chain joins TRBV5-1 and TRBJ2-7; D uncertain. Per germline, CDR1 SGHRS and CDR2 YFSETQ. CDR3 length: 15 amino acids. With 5 bases removed from V and 1 base from J, the gap between germline ends came to 16 bases. CDR3 residues: CASRALQTSSYEQYF. As DNA, the CDR3 is TGCGCCAGCAGGGCATTACAGACCTCTTCCTACGAGCAGTACTTC.

CDR3 region: CASSLDRLGPTYEQYF. The CDR3 DNA follows: TGTGCCAGCAGCTTAGATCGACTAGGGCCCACCTACGAGCAGTACTTC. The rearrangement links TRBV7-2 to TRBJ2-7; tentatively, D is TRBD2 (6 bases). With 1 base removed from V and 2 bases from J, the gap between germline ends came to 15 bases. The CDR3 has 16 residues. Per germline, CDR1 SGHTA and CDR2 FQGNSA.

Here the CDR3 DNA reads TGTGCCAGCAGCTTGTATCAGGATAACACTGAAGCTTTCTTT. Its translation is CASSLYQDNTEAFF. The chain is built from TRBV7-2 and TRBJ1-1; unclear D gene. V shed 3 bases and J shed 2 bases, with 10 bases lying between them. The V gene's germline CDR1 is SGHTA and CDR2 FQGNSA. The CDR3 extends over 14 amino acids.